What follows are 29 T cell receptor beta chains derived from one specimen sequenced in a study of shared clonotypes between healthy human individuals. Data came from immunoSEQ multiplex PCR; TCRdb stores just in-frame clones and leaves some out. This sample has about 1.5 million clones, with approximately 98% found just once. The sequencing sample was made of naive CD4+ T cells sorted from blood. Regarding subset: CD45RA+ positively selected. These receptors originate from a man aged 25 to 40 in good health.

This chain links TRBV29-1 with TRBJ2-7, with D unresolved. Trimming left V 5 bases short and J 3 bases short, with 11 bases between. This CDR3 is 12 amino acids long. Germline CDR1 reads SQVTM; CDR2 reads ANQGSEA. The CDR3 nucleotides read TGCAGCGTTTTAATCCCCCTCTACGAGCAGTACTTC. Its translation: CSVLIPLYEQYF.

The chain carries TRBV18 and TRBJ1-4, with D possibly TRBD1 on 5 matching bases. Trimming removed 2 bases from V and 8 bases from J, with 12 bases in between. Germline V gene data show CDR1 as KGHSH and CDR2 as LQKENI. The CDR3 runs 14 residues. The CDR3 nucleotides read TGTGCCAGCTCACCAAGGGGTGGTGAGGAAAAACTGTTTTTT. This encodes CASSPRGGEEKLFF.

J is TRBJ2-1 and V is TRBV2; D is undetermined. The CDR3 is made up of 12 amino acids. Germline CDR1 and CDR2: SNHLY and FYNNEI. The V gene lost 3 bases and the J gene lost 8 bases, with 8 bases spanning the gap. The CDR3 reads CASSDSGYEQFF. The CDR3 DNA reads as TGTGCCAGCAGTGATTCAGGTTATGAGCAGTTCTTC. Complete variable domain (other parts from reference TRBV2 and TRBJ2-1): EPEVTQTPSHQVTQMGQEVILRCVPISNHLYFYWYRQILGQKVEFLVSFYNNEISEKSEIFDDQFSVERPDGSNFTLKIRSTKLEDSAMYFCASSDSGYEQFFGPGTRLTVL.

The CDR3 sequence is CASSISGTTQETQYF. In nucleotides, the CDR3 is TGTGCCAGCAGCATCTCCGGGACTACCCAAGAGACCCAGTACTTC. V is TRBV9 and J is TRBJ2-5; 7 bases align to TRBD2. This CDR3 has 15 amino acids. In germline, CDR1 is SGDLS, CDR2 YYNGEE. V trimming: 4 bases; J trimming: 1 base; junction bases outside the gene matches: 7.

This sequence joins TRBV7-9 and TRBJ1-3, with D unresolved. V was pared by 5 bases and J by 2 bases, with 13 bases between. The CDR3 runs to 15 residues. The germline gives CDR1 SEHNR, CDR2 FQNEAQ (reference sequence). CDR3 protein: CASSNPQNTGNTIYF. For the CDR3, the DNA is TGTGCCAGCAGCAACCCGCAGAACACTGGAAACACCATATATTTT.

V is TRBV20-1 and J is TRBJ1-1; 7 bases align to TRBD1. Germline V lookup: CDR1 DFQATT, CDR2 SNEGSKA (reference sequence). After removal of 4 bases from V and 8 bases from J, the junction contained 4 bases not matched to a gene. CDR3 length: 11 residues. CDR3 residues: CSATTGSEAFF. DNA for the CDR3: TGCAGTGCTACGACAGGGTCGGAAGCTTTCTTT.

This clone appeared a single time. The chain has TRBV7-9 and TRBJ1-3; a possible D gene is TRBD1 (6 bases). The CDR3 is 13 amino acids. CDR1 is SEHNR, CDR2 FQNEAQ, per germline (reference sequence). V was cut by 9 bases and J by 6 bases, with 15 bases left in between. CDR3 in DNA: TGTGCCAGAGTCGATCGGGGGCTAAACACCATATATTTT. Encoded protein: CARVDRGLNTIYF.

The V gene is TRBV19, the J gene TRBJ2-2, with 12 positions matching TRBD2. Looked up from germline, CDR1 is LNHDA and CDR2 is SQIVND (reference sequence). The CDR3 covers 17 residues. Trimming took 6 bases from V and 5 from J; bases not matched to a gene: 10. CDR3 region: CASSNKRLAGVTGELFF. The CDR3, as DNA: TGTGCCAGTAGCAATAAAAGACTAGCGGGGGTGACCGGGGAGCTGTTTTTT. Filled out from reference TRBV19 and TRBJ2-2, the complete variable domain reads DGGITQSPKYLFRKEGQNVTLSCEQNLNHDAMYWYRQDPGQGLRLIYYSQIVNDFQKGDIAEGYSVSREKKESFPLTVTSAQKNPTAFYLCASSNKRLAGVTGELFFGEGSRLTVL.

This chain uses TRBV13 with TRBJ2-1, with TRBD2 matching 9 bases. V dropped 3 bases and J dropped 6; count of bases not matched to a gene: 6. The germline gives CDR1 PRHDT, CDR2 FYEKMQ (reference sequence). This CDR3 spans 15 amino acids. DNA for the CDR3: TGTGCCAGCAGCTTCTTAGCGGGAGAAGGCAATGAGCAGTTCTTC. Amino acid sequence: CASSFLAGEGNEQFF. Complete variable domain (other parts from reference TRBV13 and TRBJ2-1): AAGVIQSPRHLIKEKRETATLKCYPIPRHDTVYWYQQGPGQDPQFLISFYEKMQSDKGSIPDRFSAQQFSDYHSELNMSSLELGDSALYFCASSFLAGEGNEQFFGPGTRLTVL.

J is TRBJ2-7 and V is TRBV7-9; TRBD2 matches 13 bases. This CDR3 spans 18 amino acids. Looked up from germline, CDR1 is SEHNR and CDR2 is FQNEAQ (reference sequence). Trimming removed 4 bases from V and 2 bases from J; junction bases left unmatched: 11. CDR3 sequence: CASSSSPPGLAGPYEQYF. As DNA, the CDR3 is TGTGCCAGCAGCTCCTCTCCTCCGGGACTAGCGGGACCCTACGAGCAGTACTTC.

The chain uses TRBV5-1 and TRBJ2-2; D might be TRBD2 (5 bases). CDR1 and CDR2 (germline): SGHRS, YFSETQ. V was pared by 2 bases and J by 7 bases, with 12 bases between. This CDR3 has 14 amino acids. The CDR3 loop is CASSLGRSVGELFF. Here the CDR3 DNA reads TGCGCCAGCAGCTTAGGGAGATCGGTCGGGGAGCTGTTTTTT.

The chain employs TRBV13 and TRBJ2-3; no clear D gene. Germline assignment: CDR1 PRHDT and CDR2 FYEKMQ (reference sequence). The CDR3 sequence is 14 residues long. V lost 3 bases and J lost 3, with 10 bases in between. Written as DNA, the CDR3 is TGTGCCAGCAGCTTGGAAGGTGGAACAGATACGCAGTATTTT. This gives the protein CASSLEGGTDTQYF. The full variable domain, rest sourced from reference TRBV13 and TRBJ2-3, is AAGVIQSPRHLIKEKRETATLKCYPIPRHDTVYWYQQGPGQDPQFLISFYEKMQSDKGSIPDRFSAQQFSDYHSELNMSSLELGDSALYFCASSLEGGTDTQYFGPGTRLTVL.

The CDR3 DNA follows: TGTGCCAGCGGGAGGATCGGCACAGATACGCAGTATTTT. Amino acids: CASGRIGTDTQYF. This sequence joins TRBV5-8 and TRBJ2-3; TRBD2 is a possible D gene (6 bases). From germline, CDR1 is SGHTS and CDR2 YDEGEE. Trimming removed 7 bases at V and 1 base at J, with 10 bases between. The CDR3 loop spans 13 amino acids.

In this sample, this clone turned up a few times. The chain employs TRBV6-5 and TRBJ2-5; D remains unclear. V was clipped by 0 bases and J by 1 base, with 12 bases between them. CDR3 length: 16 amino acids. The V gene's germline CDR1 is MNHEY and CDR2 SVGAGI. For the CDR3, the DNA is TGTGCCAGCAGTTACTCTATCCCAGCCGGCCAAGAGACCCAGTACTTC. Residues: CASSYSIPAGQETQYF.

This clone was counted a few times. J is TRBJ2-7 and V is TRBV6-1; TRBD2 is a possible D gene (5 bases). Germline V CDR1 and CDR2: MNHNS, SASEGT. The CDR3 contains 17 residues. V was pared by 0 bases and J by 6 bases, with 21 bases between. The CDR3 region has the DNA TGTGCCAGCAGTGAAGCGAGACTCCGGGGTGGAGCACTCGAGCAGTACTTC. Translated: CASSEARLRGGALEQYF.

CDR3 loop: CASSLRAATDTQYF. The CDR3 bases are TGCGCCAGCAGCCTCCGGGCCGCGACAGATACGCAGTATTTT. V and J are TRBV5-1 and TRBJ2-3; D is uncertain. The germline V and J ends were trimmed by 4 bases and 3 bases, with 12 bases remaining between them. In germline, CDR1 is SGHRS, CDR2 YFSETQ. The CDR3 totals 14 residues.

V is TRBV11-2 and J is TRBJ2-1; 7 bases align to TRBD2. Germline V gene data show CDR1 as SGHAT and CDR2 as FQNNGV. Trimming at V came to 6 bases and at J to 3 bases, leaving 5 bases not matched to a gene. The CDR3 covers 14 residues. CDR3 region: CASSRGGVYNEQFF. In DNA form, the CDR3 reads TGTGCCAGCAGTCGTGGGGGGGTCTACAATGAGCAGTTCTTC.

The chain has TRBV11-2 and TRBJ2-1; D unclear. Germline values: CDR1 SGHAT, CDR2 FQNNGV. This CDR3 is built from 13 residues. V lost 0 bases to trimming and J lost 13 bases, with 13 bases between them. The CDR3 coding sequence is TGTGCCAGCAGCTTAGAAATGGTTTCATTTCAGTTCTTC. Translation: CASSLEMVSFQFF.

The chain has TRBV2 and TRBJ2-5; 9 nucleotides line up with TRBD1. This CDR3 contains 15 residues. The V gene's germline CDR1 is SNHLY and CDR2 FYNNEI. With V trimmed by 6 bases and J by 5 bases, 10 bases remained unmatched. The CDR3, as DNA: TGTGCCAGCAGCCTCGGGACAGGGTATTTGGAGACCCAGTACTTC. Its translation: CASSLGTGYLETQYF.

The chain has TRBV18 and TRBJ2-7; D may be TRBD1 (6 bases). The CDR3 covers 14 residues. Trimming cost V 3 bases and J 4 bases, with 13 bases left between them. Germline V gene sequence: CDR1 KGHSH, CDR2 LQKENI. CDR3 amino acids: CASSPEGHLYEQYF. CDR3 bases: TGTGCCAGCTCACCTGAGGGACACCTTTACGAGCAGTACTTC.

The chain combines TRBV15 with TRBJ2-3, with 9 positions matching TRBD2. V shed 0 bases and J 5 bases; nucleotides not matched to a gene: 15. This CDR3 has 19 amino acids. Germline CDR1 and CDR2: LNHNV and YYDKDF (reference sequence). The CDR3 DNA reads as TGTGCCACCAGCAGAGATGGCCCCCAGGTAGCGGGAGTACTAGATACGCAGTATTTT. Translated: CATSRDGPQVAGVLDTQYF.

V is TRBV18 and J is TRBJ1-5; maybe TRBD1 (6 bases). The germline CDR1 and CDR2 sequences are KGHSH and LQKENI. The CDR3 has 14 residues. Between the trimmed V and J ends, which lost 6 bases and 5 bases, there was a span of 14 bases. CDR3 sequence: CASSPDRMYQPQHF. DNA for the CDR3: TGTGCCAGCTCCCCCGACAGGATGTATCAGCCCCAGCATTTT.

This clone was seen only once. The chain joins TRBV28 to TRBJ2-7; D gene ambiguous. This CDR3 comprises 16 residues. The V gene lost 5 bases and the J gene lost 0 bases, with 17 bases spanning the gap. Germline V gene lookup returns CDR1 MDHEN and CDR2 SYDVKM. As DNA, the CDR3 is TGTGCCAGCAGTCCGAACCCGAGACACGTCTCCTACGAGCAGTACTTC. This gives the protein CASSPNPRHVSYEQYF.

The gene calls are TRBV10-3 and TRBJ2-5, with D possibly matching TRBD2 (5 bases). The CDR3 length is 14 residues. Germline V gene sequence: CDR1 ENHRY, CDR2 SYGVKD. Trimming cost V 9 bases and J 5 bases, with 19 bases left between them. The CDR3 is CAISRSVSGETQYF. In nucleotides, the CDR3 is TGTGCCATATCCCGGAGCGTTTCGGGGGAGACCCAGTACTTC.

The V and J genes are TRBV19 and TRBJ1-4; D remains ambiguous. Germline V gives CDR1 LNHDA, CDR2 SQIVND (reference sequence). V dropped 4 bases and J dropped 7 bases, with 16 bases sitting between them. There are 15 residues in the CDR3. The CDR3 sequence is CASSTPGSLREKLFF. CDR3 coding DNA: TGTGCCAGTAGTACCCCCGGAAGTTTGCGTGAAAAACTGTTTTTT.

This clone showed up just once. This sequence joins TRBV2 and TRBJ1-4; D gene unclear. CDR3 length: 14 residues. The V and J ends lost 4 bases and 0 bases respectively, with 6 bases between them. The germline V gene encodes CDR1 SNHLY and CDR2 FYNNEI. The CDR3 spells CASSVGATNEKLFF. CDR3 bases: TGTGCCAGCAGTGTGGGAGCAACTAATGAAAAACTGTTTTTT.

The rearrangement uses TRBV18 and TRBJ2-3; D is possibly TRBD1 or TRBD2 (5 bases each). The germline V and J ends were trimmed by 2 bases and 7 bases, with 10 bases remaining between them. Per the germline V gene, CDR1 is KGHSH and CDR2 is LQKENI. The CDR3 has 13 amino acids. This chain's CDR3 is CASSPEGMHTQYF. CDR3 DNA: TGTGCCAGCTCACCAGAGGGGATGCATACGCAGTATTTT.

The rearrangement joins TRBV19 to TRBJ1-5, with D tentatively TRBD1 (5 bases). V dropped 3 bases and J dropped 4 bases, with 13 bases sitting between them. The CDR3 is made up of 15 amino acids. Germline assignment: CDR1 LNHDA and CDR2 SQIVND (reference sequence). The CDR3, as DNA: TGTGCCAGTAGTATTGGTGAAGGGACGAATCAGCCCCAGCATTTT. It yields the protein CASSIGEGTNQPQHF.

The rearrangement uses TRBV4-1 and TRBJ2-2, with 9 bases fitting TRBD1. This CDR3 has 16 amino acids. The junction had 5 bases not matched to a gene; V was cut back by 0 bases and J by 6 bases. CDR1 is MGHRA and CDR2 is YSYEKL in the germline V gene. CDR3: CASSQETGGYAGELFF. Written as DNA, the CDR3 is TGCGCCAGCAGCCAAGAAACAGGGGGCTACGCCGGGGAGCTGTTTTTT.